This T cell receptor (beta chain) was profiled in a study of blood T cell repertoires in COVID-19. This clone showed up just once. CDR1 is LNHDA, CDR2 SQIVND, per germline (reference sequence). The CDR3 extends over 13 amino acids. V lost 7 bases, J lost 5 bases, and 14 bases lay in between. Original analysis: How many nucleated cells were present was estimated from reference gene primer amplification. Clones were sequenced by immunoSEQ multiplex PCR, and TCRdb holds only the in-frame ones, with some missing. V and J calls and clone size follow that table, whereas D and trimming were derived from the DNA. In the table there are approximately 210,000 clones, 80% to 85% of which are singletons. Grouping used clinical history reported by participants in a survey and questionnaire.

The chain has TRBV19 and TRBJ1-1, with unresolved D. The source is a woman aged 45 to 65 with acute COVID-19. Sample: PBMCs or T cells enriched from blood (not recorded which). CDR3 nucleotide sequence: TGTGCCAGTAATATGCAGGCAATGACTGAAGCTTTCTTT. This encodes CASNMQAMTEAFF.